This T cell receptor beta chain was documented in a study of T cell changes during pregnancy in multiple sclerosis. The protocol was immunoSEQ multiplex PCR, while the TCRdb copy is restricted to in-frame clones and leaves out a portion. The sample shows around 100,000 clones, approximately 90% of them seen only once. Germline V gives CDR1 SGHTA, CDR2 FQGTGA. V lost 3 bases and J 4 bases, leaving 14 bases between the germline ends. This CDR3 is built from 15 residues. The material was peripheral blood, obtained after pregnancy. The TCR sequence derives from a female donor with multiple sclerosis, enrolled in a pregnancy study. J is TRBJ2-3 and V is TRBV7-3; D perhaps matches TRBD1 (6 bases). CDR3 sequence reads: CASSLTGVAPDTQYF. The CDR3 DNA follows: TGTGCCAGCAGCTTGACAGGCGTCGCTCCAGATACGCAGTATTTT.